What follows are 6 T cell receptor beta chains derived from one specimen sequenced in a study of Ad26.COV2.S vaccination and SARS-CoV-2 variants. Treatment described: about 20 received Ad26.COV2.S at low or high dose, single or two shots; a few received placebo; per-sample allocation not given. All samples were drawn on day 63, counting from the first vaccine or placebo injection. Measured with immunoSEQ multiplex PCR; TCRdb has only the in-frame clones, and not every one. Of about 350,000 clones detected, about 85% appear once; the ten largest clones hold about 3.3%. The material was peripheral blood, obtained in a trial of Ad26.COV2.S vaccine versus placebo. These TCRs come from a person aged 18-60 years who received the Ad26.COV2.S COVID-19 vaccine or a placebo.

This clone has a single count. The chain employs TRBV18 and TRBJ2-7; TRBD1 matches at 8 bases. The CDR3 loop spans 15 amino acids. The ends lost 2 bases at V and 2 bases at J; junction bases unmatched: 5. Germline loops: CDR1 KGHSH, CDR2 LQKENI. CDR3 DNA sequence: TGTGCCAGCTCACCAGTTCAGGACAGGGCCTACGAGCAGTACTTC. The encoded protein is CASSPVQDRAYEQYF. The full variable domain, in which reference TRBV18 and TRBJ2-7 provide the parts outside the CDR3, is NAGVMQNPRHLVRRRGQEARLRCSPMKGHSHVYWYRQLPEEGLKFMVYLQKENIIDESGMPKERFSAEFPKEGPSILRIQQVVRGDSAAYFCASSPVQDRAYEQYFGPGTRLTVT.

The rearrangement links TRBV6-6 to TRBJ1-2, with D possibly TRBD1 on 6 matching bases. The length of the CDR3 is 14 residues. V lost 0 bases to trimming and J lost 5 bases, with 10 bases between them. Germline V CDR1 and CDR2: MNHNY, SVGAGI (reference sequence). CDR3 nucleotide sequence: TGTGCCAGCAGTTACTCGACACAGGGATATGGCTACACCTTC. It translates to CASSYSTQGYGYTF.

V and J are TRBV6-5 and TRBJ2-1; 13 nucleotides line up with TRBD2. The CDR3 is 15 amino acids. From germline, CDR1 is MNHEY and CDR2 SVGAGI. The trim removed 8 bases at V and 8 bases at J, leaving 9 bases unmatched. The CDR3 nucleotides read TGTGCCAGCCAGTCACCGGGACTAGCGGGATATGAGCAGTTCTTC. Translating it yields CASQSPGLAGYEQFF.

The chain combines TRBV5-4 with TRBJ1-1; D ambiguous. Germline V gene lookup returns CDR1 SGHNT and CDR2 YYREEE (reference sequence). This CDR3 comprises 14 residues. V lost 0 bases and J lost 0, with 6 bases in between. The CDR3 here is CASSLGLLNTEAFF. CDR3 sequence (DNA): TGTGCCAGCAGCTTGGGCTTGTTGAACACTGAAGCTTTCTTT.

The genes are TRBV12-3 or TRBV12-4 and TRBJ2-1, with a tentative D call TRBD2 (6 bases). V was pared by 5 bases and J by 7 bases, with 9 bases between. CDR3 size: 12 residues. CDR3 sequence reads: CASSRLVNEQFF. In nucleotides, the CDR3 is TGTGCCAGCAGTAGACTAGTTAATGAGCAGTTCTTC.

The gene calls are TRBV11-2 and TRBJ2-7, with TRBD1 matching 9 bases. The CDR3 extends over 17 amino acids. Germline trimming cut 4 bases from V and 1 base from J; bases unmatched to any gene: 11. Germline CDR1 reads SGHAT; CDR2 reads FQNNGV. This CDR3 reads CASSYRFPGQGSYEQYF. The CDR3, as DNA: TGTGCCAGCAGCTACCGATTCCCGGGACAGGGTTCCTACGAGCAGTACTTC.